The 15 T cell receptor beta chains given below trace back to one sample, sequenced in a study of neoadjuvant anti-PD-1 for oral cavity cancer. Sequencing was performed with immunoSEQ multiplex PCR; in TCRdb, only in-frame clones are kept and a portion is missing. The table has 13,000 to 15,000 clones, approximately 70% seen once. The sequencing here drew on PBMCs, taken before nivolumab (anti-PD-1) treatment. The receptors derive from a person between 35 and 79 years old with oral cavity squamous cell carcinoma.

The rearrangement joins TRBV5-1 to TRBJ1-1; 7 bases map to TRBD1. Germline CDR1 is SGHRS and CDR2 is YFSETQ. The CDR3 length is 16 residues. V gave up 2 bases and J gave up 0 bases; unmatched junction bases: 7. The CDR3 loop is CASSFTGALVNTEAFF. In DNA, the CDR3 is TGCGCCAGCAGCTTTACAGGGGCCCTGGTGAACACTGAAGCTTTCTTT. Variable domain in full (rest from reference TRBV5-1 and TRBJ1-1): KAGVTQTPRYLIKTRGQQVTLSCSPISGHRSVSWYQQTPGQGLQFLFEYFSETQRNKGNFPGRFSGRQFSNSRSEMNVSTLELGDSALYLCASSFTGALVNTEAFFGQGTRLTVV.

The V gene is TRBV10-3, the J gene TRBJ1-5, with 8 positions matching TRBD1. Germline CDR1 ENHRY, CDR2 SYGVKD. This CDR3 region has 20 residues. J gave up 1 base and V 3 bases, and 17 bases lay outside the gene matches. The DNA of the CDR3 is TGTGCCATCAGTGAAACCGGACAGGGAGCAAGTATCGGAAGCAATCAGCCCCAGCATTTT. As protein: CAISETGQGASIGSNQPQHF.

The J gene is TRBJ2-7, the V gene TRBV27; perhaps TRBD2 as D (5 bases). The CDR3 is 16 amino acids. Germline CDR1 and CDR2: MNHEY and SMNVEV (reference sequence). The germline V and J ends were trimmed by 4 bases and 2 bases, with 18 bases remaining between them. As DNA, the CDR3 is TGTGCCAGCAGTTCCTTCCGGAGGTCATTCACCTACGAGCAGTACTTC. It translates to CASSSFRRSFTYEQYF.

V and J are TRBV11-3 and TRBJ2-2, with 10 bases that match TRBD1. Per germline, CDR1 SGHNT and CDR2 YENEEA. The CDR3 has 16 amino acids. With V trimmed by 4 bases and J by 5 bases, 7 bases remained unmatched. Written as DNA, the CDR3 is TGTGCCAGCAGCTCTGCCGGGACAGGGGTGACCGGGGAGCTGTTTTTT. As protein: CASSSAGTGVTGELFF. The variable domain in full, with the rest retrieved from reference TRBV11-3 and TRBJ2-2, is EAGVVQSPRYKIIEKKQPVAFWCNPISGHNTLYWYLQNLGQGPELLIRYENEEAVDDSQLPKDRFSAERLKGVDSTLKIQPAELGDSAVYLCASSSAGTGVTGELFFGEGSRLTVL.

The gene calls are TRBV5-8 and TRBJ1-2; 10 bases map to TRBD1. J was trimmed by 7 bases and V by 3 bases; bases with no gene match: 3. Looked up from germline, CDR1 is SGHTS and CDR2 is YDEGEE. This CDR3 has 13 residues. The CDR3 region has the DNA TGTGCCAGCAGCTACGGGGACAGGGGTGGCTACACCTTC. This codes for CASSYGDRGGYTF. The variable domain in full, completed from reference TRBV5-8 and TRBJ1-2, reads EAGVTQSPTHLIKTRGQQATLRCSPISGHTSVYWYQQALGLGLQFLLWYDEGEERNRGNFPPRFSGRQFPNYSSELNVNALELEDSALYLCASSYGDRGGYTFGSGTRLTVV.

This clone was found a few times. V is TRBV5-4 and J is TRBJ1-2; no firm D call. The V and J ends lost 1 base and 10 bases respectively, with 11 bases between them. CDR3 length: 12 amino acids. Germline V CDR1 and CDR2: SGHNT, YYREEE (reference sequence). CDR3 nucleotide sequence: TGTGCCAGCAGCTTGTTCTCGGAGGTCTACACCTTC. Its protein is CASSLFSEVYTF.

The V call is TRBV6-1, the J call TRBJ1-1; 9 bases align to TRBD1. This CDR3 comprises 13 residues. Germline-derived CDR1 and CDR2 are MNHNS and SASEGT. The V gene end was trimmed by 5 bases and the J gene end by 6 bases; junction bases not matched to a gene: 4. CDR3 sequence: CASSRTGDAEAFF. DNA of the CDR3: TGTGCCAGCAGTCGGACAGGGGATGCTGAAGCTTTCTTT.

This chain uses TRBV6-6 with TRBJ2-3; D gene unclear. V lost 0 bases and J lost 2, with 6 bases in between. The CDR3 is 14 amino acids. Germline V gives CDR1 MNHNY, CDR2 SVGAGI (reference sequence). CDR3 in amino acids: CASSYSGNTDTQYF. CDR3 nucleotide sequence: TGTGCCAGCAGTTACTCGGGAAACACAGATACGCAGTATTTT.

This chain joins TRBV2 and TRBJ1-5; D is unclear. Germline lookup yields CDR1 SNHLY and CDR2 FYNNEI. V lost 3 bases, J lost 0 bases, and 3 bases lay in between. This CDR3 is 13 amino acids long. The CDR3: CASSDYSNQPQHF. CDR3 DNA: TGTGCCAGCAGTGACTATAGCAATCAGCCCCAGCATTTT.

This clone was seen only a few times. The CDR3 sequence: CASSLAGSSGNTIYF. DNA for the CDR3: TGTGCCAGCAGCTTAGCAGGGAGTTCTGGAAACACCATATATTTT. This sequence joins TRBV7-2 and TRBJ1-3, with D uncertain. Germline V gene lookup returns CDR1 SGHTA and CDR2 FQGNSA. Trimming removed 0 bases from V and 1 base from J, with 7 bases in between. The CDR3 extends over 15 amino acids.

The chain is built from TRBV5-1 and TRBJ1-3; D unresolved. The CDR3 spans 14 residues. V was shortened by 3 bases and J by 0 bases, with 7 bases between the two germline ends. The germline V gene encodes CDR1 SGHRS and CDR2 YFSETQ. CDR3 DNA sequence: TGCGCCAGCAGCTCCGGGGACTCTGGAAACACCATATATTTT. Amino acids: CASSSGDSGNTIYF.

The chain links TRBV7-2 to TRBJ2-4; possibly TRBD1 for D (6 bases). The V gene's germline CDR1 is SGHTA and CDR2 FQGNSA. The CDR3 contains 15 residues. V shed 1 base and J shed 4 bases, with 11 bases lying between them. The chain's CDR3 is CASSLGGQKKNIQYF. For the CDR3, the DNA is TGTGCCAGCAGCTTAGGAGGACAGAAAAAAAACATTCAGTACTTC.

V and J are TRBV5-1 and TRBJ1-1, with D tentatively TRBD1 (5 bases). There are 12 residues in the CDR3. The germline V gene encodes CDR1 SGHRS and CDR2 YFSETQ. V lost 2 bases and J lost 10, with 12 bases in between. The CDR3 region is CASSLGRGVAFF. The CDR3 nucleotides read TGCGCCAGCAGCTTAGGTCGGGGGGTAGCTTTCTTT.

The chain's CDR3 is CASSPDGGLGYGYTF. CDR3 coding DNA: TGTGCCAGCAGCCCCGATGGGGGGCTCGGCTATGGCTACACCTTC. V gene TRBV7-6 combines with J gene TRBJ1-2; the D gene is possibly TRBD1 (6 bases). Per the germline V gene, CDR1 is SGHVS and CDR2 is FNYEAQ. V gave up 5 bases and J gave up 4 bases, with 17 bases separating them. This CDR3 spans 15 amino acids.

The V call is TRBV28, the J call TRBJ2-7; TRBD1 agrees at 9 bases. The CDR3 is 18 residues long. Germline V lookup: CDR1 MDHEN, CDR2 SYDVKM. The ends lost 5 bases at V and 0 bases at J; junction bases unmatched: 14. CDR3 DNA sequence: TGTGCCAGCAGTCCCGGGACAGGGCTCAGCAAGAGCTCCTACGAGCAGTACTTC. Protein sequence: CASSPGTGLSKSSYEQYF.